These T cell receptor beta chains were read from a single sample in a study of T cells in Graves' hyperthyroidism and ophthalmopathy. Using its own MiXCR run on the multiplex PCR reads, TCRdb lists one record per CDR3 protein. The profile covers approximately 480,000 distinct CDR3 sequences, with about a fifth appearing a single time and more than 20% taken by the ten largest. The sample was blood. The receptors were gathered from a man aged 18 to 30 with Graves' hyperthyroidism. Both conserved end residues are part of each CDR3. A D gene is named only where the DNA matches it firmly. Size is omitted from some rows. Given values are once, few, many or a class for expanded clones.

v_gene,j_gene,abundance,d_gene,CDR3aa
TRBV28,TRBJ1-5,many,NA,CASSPEVGLGNQPQHF
TRBV20-1,TRBJ2-7,many,NA,CSARPLHSSYEQYF
TRBV12-3/TRBV12-4,TRBJ2-5,many,NA,CASSLIWQDQETQYF
TRBV12-3/TRBV12-4,TRBJ1-1,many,NA,CASRADSNTEAFF
TRBV7-9,TRBJ1-3,many,TRBD1,CASQPGQFSGNTIYF
TRBV6-5,TRBJ2-2,many,TRBD2,CASSTSGGGTGELFF
TRBV6-5,TRBJ1-2,NA,NA,CASSYSTGTAVGYTF
TRBV6-1,TRBJ1-1,NA,NA,CASTLFESGEAFF
TRBV5-1,TRBJ1-1,many,NA,CASSLVRGSDTEAFF
TRBV2,TRBJ2-5,many,NA,CASSEGPWWVADRETQYF
TRBV4-2,TRBJ1-1,NA,NA,CASSQDGGWVGGMNTEAFF
TRBV6-1,TRBJ1-5,many,NA,CASSGAPGLLSSNQPQHF
TRBV6-1,TRBJ1-2,many,NA,CASSERRTVNYGYTF
TRBV11-2,TRBJ1-1,few,NA,CASSLEGRYNTEAFF
TRBV6-1,TRBJ1-2,many,TRBD1,CASREIGGQIVGYTF
TRBV6-1,TRBJ1-2,many,NA,CAIAAPNYGYTF
TRBV11-2,TRBJ2-4,NA,NA,CASSLYRAKNIKYF
TRBV28,TRBJ1-5,many,NA,CASSPLEGNQPQHF
TRBV6-2/TRBV6-3,TRBJ1-3,many,NA,CASRGASGNTIYF
TRBV20-1,TRBJ2-5,many,TRBD2,CSARDLGREVETQYF
TRBV27,TRBJ2-7,many,NA,CASSLHALGGLYEQYF
TRBV12-3/TRBV12-4,TRBJ2-5,many,TRBD2,CASSSGLGETQYF
TRBV12-3/TRBV12-4,TRBJ2-7,many,NA,CASSYLYGEQYF
TRBV6-5,TRBJ1-2,NA,NA,CASSYSPLNGGYTF
TRBV5-1,TRBJ2-5,NA,TRBD2,CASSLLAGVVEETQYF
TRBV6-1,TRBJ1-2,few,NA,CASSERGSNYGYTF
TRBV7-6,TRBJ2-2,few,NA,CASALGKQELFF
TRBV27,TRBJ1-5,many,NA,CASSFESNQPQHF
TRBV6-1,TRBJ2-2,many,NA,CASSEAWGEANTGELFF